What follows are 14 T cell receptor beta chains derived from one specimen sequenced in a study of breast tumors, draining lymph nodes, adjacent tissues. MiXCR, run by TCRdb on the multiplex PCR reads, gives a single entry per CDR3 protein. The sample records around 230,000 distinct CDR3 sequences, about 32% being singletons. The lymph nodes were axillary draining lymph nodes from breast cancer patients. The source material was axillary lymph node tissue. These receptors were taken from a female donor with breast cancer. Some clones in this sample may be carry-over from other donors' samples.

This clonotype was detected ten times or more. The chain links TRBV20-1 to TRBJ2-7; 7 nucleotides line up with TRBD2. Losses at the gene ends were 1 base for V and 5 bases for J; bases not matched to a gene: 8. The CDR3 sequence is 14 residues long. CDR1 is DFQATT and CDR2 is SNEGSKA in the germline V gene (reference sequence). CDR3: CSARVGGGPHEQYF. The CDR3 region has the DNA TGCAGTGCTAGAGTGGGGGGAGGGCCCCACGAGCAGTACTTC.

The chain employs TRBV4-1 and TRBJ2-5, with 13 bases aligning to TRBD2. The germline V gene encodes CDR1 MGHRA and CDR2 YSYEKL. The CDR3 extends over 17 amino acids. V shed 4 bases, J shed 4 bases, and the junction held 9 bases outside the gene matches. For the CDR3, the DNA is TGCGCCAGCAGCCTGCCGGGACTAGCGGGAAATACAGAGACCCAGTACTTC. This encodes CASSLPGLAGNTETQYF.

This clonotype was counted only a few times. This chain uses TRBV3-1 with TRBJ2-7; 15 bases align to TRBD2. Trimming cost V 6 bases and J 4 bases; bases outside gene matches: 19. The CDR3 totals 20 residues. CDR1 and CDR2 (germline): LGHDT, YNNKEL (reference sequence). CDR3 amino acids: CASSGDRAGLAGGFRYEQYF. CDR3 in DNA: TGTGCCAGCAGTGGGGACAGAGCGGGACTAGCGGGAGGATTTAGGTACGAGCAGTACTTC.

The genes are TRBV6-1 and TRBJ2-1; a weak D match, TRBD2 (5 bases). From germline, CDR1 is MNHNS and CDR2 SASEGT. V lost 6 bases, J lost 0 bases, and 15 bases lay in between. The CDR3 is 16 amino acids. Here the CDR3 reads CASSQASRGSYNEQFF. CDR3 DNA sequence: TGTGCCAGCAGCCAAGCTTCCCGGGGCTCCTACAATGAGCAGTTCTTC.

In its sample, this clonotype was seen a few times. The chain combines TRBV10-3 with TRBJ1-1; D is unclear. The CDR3 is 13 amino acids. Trimming stripped 6 bases from V and 0 bases from J, with 8 bases between. Per germline, CDR1 ENHRY and CDR2 SYGVKD. The CDR3 is CAISRILNTEAFF. The CDR3 DNA reads TGTGCCATCAGCCGGATCCTGAACACTGAAGCTTTCTTT.

About this clonotype itself: Germline is not matched at one junction end, which may reflect a read error. The CDR3 DNA reads as TGTGCCAGCGGCTCAAGCGGAAACACCGGGAAGCTGTTTTTT. Its translation is CASGSSGNTGKLFF. The chain is built from TRBV11-3 and TRBJ2-2; maybe TRBD2 (5 bases). Looked up from germline, CDR1 is SGHNT and CDR2 is YENEEA. There are 14 residues in the CDR3.

This clonotype was detected many times. CDR3 protein: CASRSDRGNYGYTF. CDR3 DNA: TGTGCCAGTAGGTCGGACAGGGGAAACTATGGCTACACCTTC. This rearrangement joins TRBV19 to TRBJ1-2; 9 bases line up with TRBD1. The V gene end was trimmed by 6 bases and the J gene end by 2 bases; junction bases not matched to a gene: 4. The germline V gene encodes CDR1 LNHDA and CDR2 SQIVND (reference sequence). The length of the CDR3 is 14 residues.

This clonotype was seen more than once but under ten times. CDR3 nucleotide sequence: TGTGCCTGGAGTGAGGGGTACACTGAAGCTTTCTTT. Encoded protein: CAWSEGYTEAFF. The rearrangement links TRBV30 to TRBJ1-1; D is possibly TRBD1 (5 bases). CDR1 and CDR2 from the germline V gene are GTSNPN and SVGIG (reference sequence). The CDR3 totals 12 residues. V lost 1 base to trimming and J lost 3 bases, with 6 bases between them.

Concerning this clonotype: One junction end disagrees with the germline gene, perhaps due to a read error. The V gene is TRBV24-1, the J gene TRBJ1-2, with 7 nucleotides matching TRBD1. The CDR3 sequence is 13 residues long. The V gene's germline CDR1 is KGHDR and CDR2 SFDVKD. CDR3 coding DNA: TGTGCCACTAGTGGCAGGGGGAGTGATGGCTACACCTTC. As protein: CATSGRGSDGYTF.

This clonotype appeared many times. V is TRBV18 and J is TRBJ2-7; tentative D call: TRBD2 (6 bases). In germline, CDR1 is KGHSH, CDR2 LQKENI. V lost 3 bases and J lost 2, with 8 bases in between. The CDR3 length is 13 residues. The CDR3 DNA sequence: TGTGCCAGCTCACCCGGGACTCCCTACGAGCAGTACTTC. This gives the protein CASSPGTPYEQYF.

This clonotype was counted a few times. This sequence joins TRBV30 and TRBJ1-3; no clear D gene. Per the germline V gene, CDR1 is GTSNPN and CDR2 is SVGIG (reference sequence). The V gene lost 2 bases and the J gene lost 2 bases, with 4 bases spanning the gap. CDR3 length: 12 amino acids. CDR3 bases: TGTGCCTGGAGTTTAACTGGAAACACCATATATTTT. Its translation: CAWSLTGNTIYF.

The rearrangement links TRBV7-9 to TRBJ2-2, with 7 nucleotides matching TRBD2. In germline, CDR1 is SEHNR, CDR2 FQNEAQ (reference sequence). The CDR3 runs to 16 residues. The ends lost 2 bases at V and 3 bases at J; junction bases unmatched: 6. The CDR3, as DNA: TGTGCCAGCAGCTTAAATGTGGGGGGGGACACCGGGGAGCTGTTTTTT. Its translation: CASSLNVGGDTGELFF. The full variable domain, with the rest looked up from reference TRBV7-9 and TRBJ2-2, is DTGVSQNPRHKITKRGQNVTFRCDPISEHNRLYWYRQTLGQGPEFLTYFQNEAQLEKSRLLSDRFSAERPKGSFSTLEIQRTEQGDSAMYLCASSLNVGGDTGELFFGEGSRLTVL.

This clonotype has ten or more counts. The chain combines TRBV18 with TRBJ2-5, with D possibly called TRBD1 or TRBD2 (5 bases each). Germline CDR1 reads KGHSH; CDR2 reads LQKENI. The CDR3 has 15 amino acids. Trimming removed 3 bases at V and 0 bases at J, with 11 bases between. CDR3 in DNA: TGTGCCAGCTCACCGGGGGAACTGTACCAAGAGACCCAGTACTTC. Residues: CASSPGELYQETQYF.

This clonotype was counted at least ten times. A much larger clone is a single base away; this may be a read error. This CDR3 is missing its conserved last phenylalanine or tryptophan, likely due to a read error. This chain joins TRBV24-1 and TRBJ2-3; D uncertain. The V and J ends lost 0 bases and 2 bases respectively, with 11 bases between them. The V gene's germline CDR1 is KGHDR and CDR2 SFDVKD. There are 16 residues in the CDR3. Here the CDR3 DNA reads TGTGCCACCAGTGATTTGCATAATGGGTACACAGATACGCAGTATTCT. Amino acid sequence: CATSDLHNGYTDTQYS.